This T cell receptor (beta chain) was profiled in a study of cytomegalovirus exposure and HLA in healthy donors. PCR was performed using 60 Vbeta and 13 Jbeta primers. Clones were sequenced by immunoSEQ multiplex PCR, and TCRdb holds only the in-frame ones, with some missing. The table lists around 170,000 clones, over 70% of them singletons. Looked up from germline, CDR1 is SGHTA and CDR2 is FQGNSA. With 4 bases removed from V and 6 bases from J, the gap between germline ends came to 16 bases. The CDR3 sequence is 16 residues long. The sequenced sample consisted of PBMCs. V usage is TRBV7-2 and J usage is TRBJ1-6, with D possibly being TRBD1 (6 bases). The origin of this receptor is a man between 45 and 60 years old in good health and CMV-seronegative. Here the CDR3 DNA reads TGTGCCAGCAGCTCTACCGGGACAAGGGCTAATTCACCCCTCCACTTT. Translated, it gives CASSSTGTRANSPLHF.